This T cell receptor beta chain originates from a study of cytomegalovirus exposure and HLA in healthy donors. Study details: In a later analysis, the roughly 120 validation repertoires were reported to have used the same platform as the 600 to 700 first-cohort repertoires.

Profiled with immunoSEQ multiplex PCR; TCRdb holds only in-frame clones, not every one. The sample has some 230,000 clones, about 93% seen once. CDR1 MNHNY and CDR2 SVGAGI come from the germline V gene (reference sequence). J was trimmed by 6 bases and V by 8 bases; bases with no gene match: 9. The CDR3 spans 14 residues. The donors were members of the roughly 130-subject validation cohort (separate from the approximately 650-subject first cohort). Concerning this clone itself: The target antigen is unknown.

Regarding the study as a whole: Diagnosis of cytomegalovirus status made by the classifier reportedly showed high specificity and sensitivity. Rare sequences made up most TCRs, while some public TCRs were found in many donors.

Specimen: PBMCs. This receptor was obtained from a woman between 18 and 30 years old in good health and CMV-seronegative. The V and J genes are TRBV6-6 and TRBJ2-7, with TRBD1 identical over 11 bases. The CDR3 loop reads CASGGTGGFAEQYF. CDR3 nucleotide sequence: TGTGCCAGCGGCGGGACAGGGGGTTTTGCCGAGCAGTACTTC.